The table lists the clone carrying this T cell receptor beta chain with a few counts. Its antigen is not identified. CDR1 is SGHKS and CDR2 is YYEKEE in the germline V gene (reference sequence). V lost 0 bases and J lost 0, with 8 bases in between. The CDR3 is 15 residues long. The record originates from a study of cytomegalovirus exposure and HLA in healthy donors. Study results and limitations: Common viral pathogens seemed, in a later analysis, to connect with several of the most significant clusters. Productive rates of about 90% or about 30% were seen for most TCR beta V segments in an earlier analysis. CMV serostatus was the sole immune exposure data available. Presence/absence analyses supposed approximately even sequencing depth among donors.

The PCR used 60 Vbeta and 13 Jbeta primers. The protocol was immunoSEQ multiplex PCR, while the TCRdb copy is restricted to in-frame clones and leaves out a portion. The sample has under 250,000 clones, about 80% seen once. The J gene is TRBJ2-3, the V gene TRBV5-5; D uncertain. This receptor was obtained from a male donor in good health and CMV-seronegative. The sequenced material came from PBMCs. The CDR3 is CASSLGFPSTDTQYF. CDR3 nucleotide sequence: TGTGCCAGCAGCTTGGGTTTTCCTAGCACAGATACGCAGTATTTT.